Presented here are 5 T cell receptor beta chains from one specimen sequenced in a study of T cell changes during pregnancy in multiple sclerosis. Some clones are missing from TCRdb's copy, which holds only in-frame ones; the method was immunoSEQ multiplex PCR. The repertoire has approximately 70,000 clones, 91% of them found once; the top ten carry around 0.64%. Sequencing used peripheral blood, obtained in the third trimester of pregnancy. These receptors originate from a female donor in good health, enrolled as a control in a pregnancy study.

This clone has only a few counts. J is TRBJ2-1 and V is TRBV27, with 8 bases lining up with TRBD2. The J segment lost 8 bases and the V segment lost 3 bases, leaving 6 bases of the junction unmatched. CDR1 is MNHEY and CDR2 is SMNVEV in the germline V gene (reference sequence). The CDR3 consists of 14 residues. The chain's CDR3 is CASSFVATSDEQFF. The DNA for the CDR3 is TGTGCCAGCAGTTTCGTCGCGACTAGCGATGAGCAGTTCTTC.

The V and J genes are TRBV5-6 and TRBJ2-7; 9 bases are a match to TRBD1. CDR1 and CDR2 (germline): SGHDT, YYEEEE. This CDR3 has 15 amino acids. The junction had 8 bases not matched to a gene; V was cut back by 0 bases and J by 7 bases. CDR3 sequence: CASSLAQGARGEQYF. CDR3 bases: TGTGCCAGCAGCTTGGCACAGGGGGCCCGTGGGGAGCAGTACTTC.

The chain couples TRBV29-1 to TRBJ1-1; 8 nucleotides align to TRBD1. The CDR3 is 14 amino acids. The germline gives CDR1 SQVTM, CDR2 ANQGSEA. With 3 bases clipped from V and 2 bases from J, the junction kept 5 bases outside the gene matches. CDR3 amino acids: CSVEATGANTEAFF. For the CDR3, the DNA is TGCAGCGTTGAGGCGACAGGGGCAAACACTGAAGCTTTCTTT.

The V and J genes are TRBV19 and TRBJ1-5, with 8 bases that match TRBD1. Germline V CDR1 and CDR2: LNHDA, SQIVND (reference sequence). The CDR3 is made up of 18 amino acids. V was pared by 6 bases and J by 2 bases, with 15 bases of the junction left unmatched. The chain's CDR3 is CASSATGGLARGNQPQHF. The CDR3 DNA reads as TGTGCCAGTAGCGCAACAGGGGGACTCGCGAGGGGCAATCAGCCCCAGCATTTT. The full variable domain, in which reference TRBV19 and TRBJ1-5 provide the parts outside the CDR3, is DGGITQSPKYLFRKEGQNVTLSCEQNLNHDAMYWYRQDPGQGLRLIYYSQIVNDFQKGDIAEGYSVSREKKESFPLTVTSAQKNPTAFYLCASSATGGLARGNQPQHFGDGTRLSIL.

The chain employs TRBV19 and TRBJ2-7, with 8 bases matching TRBD1. The CDR3 is 14 residues long. V gave up 5 bases and J gave up 2 bases; unmatched junction bases: 5. The germline V gene encodes CDR1 LNHDA and CDR2 SQIVND (reference sequence). DNA for the CDR3: TGTGCCAGTAGTCCCGGGACAGGAACCTACGAGCAGTACTTC. Translation: CASSPGTGTYEQYF.